The next 7 T cell receptor beta chains were all read from a single sample in a study of shared clonotypes between healthy human individuals. Libraries were prepared by immunoSEQ multiplex PCR; TCRdb keeps only in-frame clonotypes and omits some of them. This table has some 2,500,000 clones, 85% to 95% appearing once. The sample was naive CD4+ T cells from PBMCs. Sample subset: CD45RA+ positively selected. These receptor sequences come from a man between 18 and 35 years old in good health. Some clones in this sample may be carry-over from other donors' samples.

The V call is TRBV21-1, the J call TRBJ2-5. TRBV21-1 is a pseudogene locus. The CDR3 contains 13 residues. CDR3 protein: CASSKGVGPTQYF. CDR3 nucleotide sequence: TGTGCCAGCAGCAAAGGCGTAGGGCCGACCCAGTACTTC.

The chain employs TRBV11-2 and TRBJ2-1; the match to TRBD2 covers 9 bases. Germline-derived CDR1 and CDR2 are SGHAT and FQNNGV. The CDR3 spans 16 residues. J gave up 0 bases and V 3 bases, and 3 bases lay outside the gene matches. The CDR3 loop reads CASSFGGRDSYNEQFF. Written as DNA, the CDR3 is TGTGCCAGCAGCTTTGGCGGGAGGGACTCCTACAATGAGCAGTTCTTC.

The V gene is TRBV28, the J gene TRBJ2-1, with 7 bases matching TRBD1. This CDR3 is built from 14 residues. V shed 5 bases and J 8 bases; nucleotides not matched to a gene: 9. Per germline, CDR1 MDHEN and CDR2 SYDVKM. CDR3 in DNA: TGTGCCAGCAGTCCGGAGACAGGGCTCTATGAGCAGTTCTTC. Protein: CASSPETGLYEQFF.

In this sample, this clone turned up once. The CDR3 DNA reads TGTGCCACCAGCAGAGGGAGCACAGATACGCAGTATTTT. It is translated as CATSRGSTDTQYF. The chain is built from TRBV15 and TRBJ2-3; D is undetermined. The CDR3 has 13 amino acids. The germline V gene encodes CDR1 LNHNV and CDR2 YYDKDF (reference sequence). Trimming shortened V by 1 base and J by 0 bases, and 2 bases separated the two germline ends.

This clone was detected once. The chain combines TRBV18 with TRBJ2-3; TRBD2 aligns across 11 bases. Germline V gene sequence: CDR1 KGHSH, CDR2 LQKENI. The length of the CDR3 is 16 residues. V trimming: 5 bases; J trimming: 3 bases; junction bases outside the gene matches: 7. The CDR3 loop is CASSSGLAGHTDTQYF. In DNA, the CDR3 is TGTGCCAGCTCATCTGGACTAGCGGGCCATACAGATACGCAGTATTTT. Supplemented by reference TRBV18 and TRBJ2-3, the full variable domain reads NAGVMQNPRHLVRRRGQEARLRCSPMKGHSHVYWYRQLPEEGLKFMVYLQKENIIDESGMPKERFSAEFPKEGPSILRIQQVVRGDSAAYFCASSSGLAGHTDTQYFGPGTRLTVL.

Of note for this clone: The same CDR3 arises from other DNA sequences in this sample as well. The chain has TRBV6-5 and TRBJ2-5; unclear D gene. The CDR3 sequence is 11 residues long. Germline CDR1 is MNHEY and CDR2 is SVGAGI. Trimming stripped 0 bases from V and 7 bases from J, with 3 bases between. CDR3 DNA sequence: TGTGCCAGCAGTTACTCGGGGACCCAGTACTTC. This codes for CASSYSGTQYF.

V gene TRBV18 combines with J gene TRBJ2-7, with a tentative D call TRBD1 (5 bases). This CDR3 has 15 amino acids. The germline V and J ends were trimmed by 1 base and 6 bases, with 16 bases remaining between them. Germline loops: CDR1 KGHSH, CDR2 LQKENI. The CDR3 region is CASSPHVGQGAEQYF. CDR3 DNA: TGTGCCAGCTCACCACACGTCGGACAAGGGGCCGAGCAGTACTTC.